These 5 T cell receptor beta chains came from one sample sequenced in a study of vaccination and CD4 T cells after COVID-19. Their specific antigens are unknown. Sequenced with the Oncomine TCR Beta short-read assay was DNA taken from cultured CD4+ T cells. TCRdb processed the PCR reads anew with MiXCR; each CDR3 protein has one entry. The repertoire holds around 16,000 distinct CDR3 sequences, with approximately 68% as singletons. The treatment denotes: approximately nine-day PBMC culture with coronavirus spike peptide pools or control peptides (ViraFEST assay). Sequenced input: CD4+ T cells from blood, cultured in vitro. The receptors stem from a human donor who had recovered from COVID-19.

The CDR3 here is CSAPINGLAGGSTDTQYF. The CDR3 coding sequence is TGCAGTGCTCCGATCAACGGACTAGCGGGAGGGTCCACAGATACGCAGTATTTT. The J gene is TRBJ2-3, the V gene TRBV20-1; the match to TRBD2 covers 15 bases. The germline V gene has CDR1 DFQATT and CDR2 SNEGSKA (reference sequence). V dropped 5 bases and J dropped 2; count of bases not matched to a gene: 11. The CDR3 totals 18 residues.

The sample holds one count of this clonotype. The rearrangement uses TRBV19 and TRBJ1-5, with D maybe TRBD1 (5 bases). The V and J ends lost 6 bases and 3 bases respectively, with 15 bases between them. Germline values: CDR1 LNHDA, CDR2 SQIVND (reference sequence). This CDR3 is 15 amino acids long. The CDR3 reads CASRHRSRVNQPQHF. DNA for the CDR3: TGTGCCAGTAGGCATAGGTCCAGGGTCAATCAGCCCCAGCATTTT.

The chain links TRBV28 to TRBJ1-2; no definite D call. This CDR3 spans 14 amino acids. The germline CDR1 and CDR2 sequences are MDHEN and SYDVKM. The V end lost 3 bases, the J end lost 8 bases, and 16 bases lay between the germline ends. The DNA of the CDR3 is TGTGCCAGCAGTTTTGGGGAGGTCTACCTGGGCTACACCTTC. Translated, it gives CASSFGEVYLGYTF.

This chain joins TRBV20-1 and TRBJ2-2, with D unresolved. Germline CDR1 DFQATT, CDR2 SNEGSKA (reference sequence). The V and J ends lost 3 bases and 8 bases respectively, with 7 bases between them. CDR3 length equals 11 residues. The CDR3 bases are TGCAGTGCTAGTCATCCAGGGGAGCTGTTTTTT. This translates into CSASHPGELFF.

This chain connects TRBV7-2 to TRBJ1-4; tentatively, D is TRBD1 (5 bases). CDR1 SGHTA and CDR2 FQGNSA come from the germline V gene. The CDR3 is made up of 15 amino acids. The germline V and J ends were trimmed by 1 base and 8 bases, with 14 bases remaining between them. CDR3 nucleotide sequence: TGTGCCAGCAGCTTAGGGACACGTCAAAGGGAAAAACTGTTTTTT. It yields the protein CASSLGTRQREKLFF.